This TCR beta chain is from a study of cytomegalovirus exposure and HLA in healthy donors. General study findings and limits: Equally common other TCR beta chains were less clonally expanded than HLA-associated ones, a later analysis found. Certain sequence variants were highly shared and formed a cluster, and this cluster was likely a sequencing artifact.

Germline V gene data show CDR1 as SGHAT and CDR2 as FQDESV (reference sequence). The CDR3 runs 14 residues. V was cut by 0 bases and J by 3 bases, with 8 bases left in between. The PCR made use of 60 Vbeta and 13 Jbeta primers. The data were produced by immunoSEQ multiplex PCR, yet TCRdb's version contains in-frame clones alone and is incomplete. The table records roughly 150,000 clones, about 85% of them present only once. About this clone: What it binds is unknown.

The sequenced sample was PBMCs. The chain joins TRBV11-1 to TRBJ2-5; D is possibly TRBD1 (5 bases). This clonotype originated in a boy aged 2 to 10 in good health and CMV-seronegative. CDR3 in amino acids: CASSLANRKETQYF. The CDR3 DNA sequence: TGTGCCAGCAGCTTAGCGAACAGGAAAGAGACCCAGTACTTC.